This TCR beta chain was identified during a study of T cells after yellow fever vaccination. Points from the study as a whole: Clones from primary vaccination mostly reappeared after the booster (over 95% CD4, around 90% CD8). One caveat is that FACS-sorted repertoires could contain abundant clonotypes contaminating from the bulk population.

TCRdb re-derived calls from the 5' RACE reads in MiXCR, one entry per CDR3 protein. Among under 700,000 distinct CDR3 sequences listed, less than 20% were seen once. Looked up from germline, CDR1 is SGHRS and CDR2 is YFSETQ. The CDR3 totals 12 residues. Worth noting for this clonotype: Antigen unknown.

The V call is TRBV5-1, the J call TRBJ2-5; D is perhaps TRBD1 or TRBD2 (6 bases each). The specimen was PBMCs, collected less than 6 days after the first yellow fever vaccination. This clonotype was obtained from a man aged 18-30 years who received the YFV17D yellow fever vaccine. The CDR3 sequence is CAERGVLETQYF. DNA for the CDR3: TGCGCAGAAAGGGGGGTATTGGAGACCCAGTACTTC.